This T cell receptor (beta chain) was retrieved from a study of shared clonotypes between healthy human individuals. From germline, CDR1 is SGHTA and CDR2 FQGNSA. The CDR3 sequence is 14 residues long. V gave up 7 bases and J gave up 0 bases, with 12 bases separating them. Some 30,000 T cell genomes (roughly 190 ng DNA) went into each sorted-subset replicate. Profiling relied on immunoSEQ multiplex PCR, and the TCRdb table lists in-frame clones only, not all of them. The data show over a million clones, approximately 98.5% seen once. General study results and limits: Apart from blood, nothing was sampled; tissue repertoires likely differ. Non-shared clonotypes were found to have lower generation probabilities than the clonotypes that were shared by all four of the sorted-subset donors.

With regard to this clone: Its antigen is undetermined.

The sample comprised naive CD4+ T cells sorted from blood. Specified subset: CD45RA+ positively selected. The TCR comes from a man aged 25 to 40 in good health. The chain joins TRBV7-2 to TRBJ1-1; no reliable D call. CDR3 protein: CASTQYLMNTEAFF. CDR3 DNA: TGTGCCAGCACCCAGTACCTCATGAACACTGAAGCTTTCTTT.